The rows below give T cell receptor beta chains drawn from one sample of a study of early T cells in non-severe SARS-CoV-2 infection. MiXCR, applied by TCRdb to the 5' RACE reads, yields one record per CDR3 protein. Among over 90,000 distinct CDR3 sequences listed, approximately 12% were seen once. The sample was whole blood, taken at baseline. The receptor set was obtained from an adult who was a healthcare worker with PCR-confirmed SARS-CoV-2 infection or an uninfected control (not recorded which). Each CDR3 is given with its conserved first and last residue. A D gene is named only where the DNA matches it firmly. Clone size, where shown, is once, few, many, or a class for clones that have expanded.

D gene: TRBD1; clone size: few; V gene: TRBV7-9; J gene: TRBJ1-1; CDR3 DNA: TGTGCCAGCAGCCCCCCTGGTCAGGGGGCTGGCACTGAAGCTTTCTTT; CDR3 protein: CASSPPGQGAGTEAFF
D gene: -; clone size: -; V gene: TRBV27; J gene: TRBJ2-3; CDR3 DNA: TGTGCCAGCAGTTTCGGACAGCACACAGATACGCAGTATTTT; CDR3 protein: CASSFGQHTDTQYF
D gene: -; clone size: few; V gene: TRBV20-1; J gene: TRBJ1-2; CDR3 DNA: TGCAGTGCTAGAGATCCTTTCCGGGGGGATATCACAGGACTGCCTCCATCTAACTATGGCTACACCTTC; CDR3 protein: CSARDPFRGDITGLPPSNYGYTF
D gene: TRBD1; clone size: many; V gene: TRBV27; J gene: TRBJ2-7; CDR3 DNA: TGTGCCAGCAGAAAGGGACAGAACTACGAGCAGTACTTC; CDR3 protein: CASRKGQNYEQYF
D gene: -; clone size: -; V gene: TRBV5-5; J gene: TRBJ2-7; CDR3 DNA: TGTGCCAGCAGCGTGCTTACGGGAAACGAGCAGTACTTC; CDR3 protein: CASSVLTGNEQYF
D gene: -; clone size: -; V gene: TRBV18; J gene: TRBJ2-2; CDR3 DNA: TGTGCCAGCTCCCCCGGACCAGCGAACACCGGGGAGCTGTTTTTT; CDR3 protein: CASSPGPANTGELFF
D gene: TRBD1; clone size: many; V gene: TRBV14; J gene: TRBJ1-6; CDR3 DNA: TGTGCCAGCAGCCTATCATGGACAGGGGAGAATTCACCCCTCCACTTT; CDR3 protein: CASSLSWTGENSPLHF
D gene: TRBD1; clone size: once; V gene: TRBV28; J gene: TRBJ1-1; CDR3 DNA: TGTGCCAGCAGTTCCGTGACAGGGGGGAACACTGAAGCTTTCTTT; CDR3 protein: CASSSVTGGNTEAFF
D gene: TRBD2; clone size: -; V gene: TRBV20-1; J gene: TRBJ2-3; CDR3 DNA: TGCAGTGCTAGGGGGACTAGCGGGAGGACAGATACGCAGTATTTT; CDR3 protein: CSARGTSGRTDTQYF
D gene: TRBD1; clone size: many; V gene: TRBV19; J gene: TRBJ2-3; CDR3 DNA: TGTGCCTCCGGACAGGGTTTAACAGATACGCAGTATTTT; CDR3 protein: CASGQGLTDTQYF
D gene: TRBD1; clone size: few; V gene: TRBV15; J gene: TRBJ2-1; CDR3 DNA: TGTGCCACCAAGGGGGCTGGGGCCTACAATGAGCAGTTCTTC; CDR3 protein: CATKGAGAYNEQFF
D gene: -; clone size: few; V gene: TRBV2; J gene: TRBJ2-3; CDR3 DNA: TGTGCCAGCGGAATGGAATATCCTAGCACAGATACGCAGTATTTT; CDR3 protein: CASGMEYPSTDTQYF
D gene: -; clone size: few; V gene: TRBV12-3/TRBV12-4; J gene: TRBJ1-6; CDR3 DNA: TGTGCCCTCCAGAGGGACGGAAATTCACCCCTCCACTTT; CDR3 protein: CALQRDGNSPLHF
D gene: TRBD2; clone size: few; V gene: TRBV6-2/TRBV6-3; J gene: TRBJ2-3; CDR3 DNA: TGTGCCAGCAGGCCCACCCCCGGTGCGGGGGGGCAGTCAGATACGCAGTATTTT; CDR3 protein: CASRPTPGAGGQSDTQYF
D gene: -; clone size: many; V gene: TRBV29-1; J gene: TRBJ2-1; CDR3 DNA: TGCAGCGTTGTGACCTACAATGAGCAGTTCTTC; CDR3 protein: CSVVTYNEQFF
D gene: -; clone size: many; V gene: TRBV3-1; J gene: TRBJ1-6; CDR3 DNA: TGTGCCAGCAGCCAAGGGGGCTTAGGCCCAACCCCCCTCCACTTT; CDR3 protein: CASSQGGLGPTPLHF
D gene: -; clone size: -; V gene: TRBV24-1; J gene: TRBJ2-1; CDR3 DNA: TGTGCCACCAGTGCCTCACCGGACCTCGACTATGAGCAGTTCTTC; CDR3 protein: CATSASPDLDYEQFF
D gene: -; clone size: -; V gene: TRBV7-8; J gene: TRBJ2-1; CDR3 DNA: TGTGCCAGCAGCTTAGGTGGGGGGCCGCAAAATGAGCAGTTCTTC; CDR3 protein: CASSLGGGPQNEQFF
D gene: -; clone size: -; V gene: TRBV5-6; J gene: TRBJ1-1; CDR3 DNA: TGTGCCAGCAGCTTGGAGGGGTACGGAACTGAAGCTTTCTTT; CDR3 protein: CASSLEGYGTEAFF
D gene: -; clone size: many; V gene: TRBV7-8; J gene: TRBJ2-1; CDR3 DNA: TGTGCCAGCAGCTTAGTTTTATATGAGCAGTTCTTC; CDR3 protein: CASSLVLYEQFF
D gene: -; clone size: -; V gene: TRBV10-3; J gene: TRBJ2-4; CDR3 DNA: TGTGCCAGCACAGAAACCTTAGCCAAAAACATTCAGTACTTC; CDR3 protein: CASTETLAKNIQYF
D gene: -; clone size: few; V gene: TRBV21-1; J gene: TRBJ2-5; CDR3 DNA: TGTGCCAGCAGCGGGTGCCCGGGCCACCAAGAGACCCAGTACTTC; CDR3 protein: CASSGCPGHQETQYF
D gene: -; clone size: few; V gene: TRBV6-6; J gene: TRBJ1-3; CDR3 DNA: TGTGCCAGCAGTTACGGGGGCTCTGGAAACACCATATATTTT; CDR3 protein: CASSYGGSGNTIYF
D gene: -; clone size: once; V gene: TRBV28; J gene: TRBJ1-3; CDR3 DNA: TGTGCCAGCAGTTTATACCCCGAGGGAGGCACCATATATTTT; CDR3 protein: CASSLYPEGGTIYF
D gene: -; clone size: few; V gene: TRBV20-1; J gene: TRBJ1-2; CDR3 DNA: TGCAGTGCTCCATATCCCTCAGGGGAGCATGGCTACACCTTC; CDR3 protein: CSAPYPSGEHGYTF
D gene: -; clone size: -; V gene: TRBV11-3; J gene: TRBJ1-6; CDR3 DNA: TGTGCCAGCAGCACGGCGCCGGAGTGGAATTCACCCCTCCACTTT; CDR3 protein: CASSTAPEWNSPLHF
D gene: TRBD2; clone size: few; V gene: TRBV18; J gene: TRBJ2-3; CDR3 DNA: TGTGCCAGCTCACCACTAGGACTAGCGGGAGATACGCAGTATTTT; CDR3 protein: CASSPLGLAGDTQYF
D gene: TRBD2; clone size: many; V gene: TRBV20-1; J gene: TRBJ2-7; CDR3 DNA: TGCAGTGCCCCCAGCGGGAGCCACTACGAGCAGTACTTC; CDR3 protein: CSAPSGSHYEQYF
D gene: -; clone size: -; V gene: TRBV7-8; J gene: TRBJ2-1; CDR3 DNA: TGTGCCAGCAGCTTCAAAACCCTCAATGAGCAGTTCTTC; CDR3 protein: CASSFKTLNEQFF
D gene: -; clone size: few; V gene: TRBV3-1; J gene: TRBJ2-1; CDR3 DNA: TGTGCCTGCAGCGGGCACAATGAGCAGTTCTTC; CDR3 protein: CACSGHNEQFF
D gene: -; clone size: few; V gene: TRBV20-1; J gene: TRBJ2-5; CDR3 DNA: TGCAGTGCCACATTAGAGGGGACTGAAGAGACCCAGTACTTC; CDR3 protein: CSATLEGTEETQYF
D gene: -; clone size: many; V gene: TRBV6-5; J gene: TRBJ1-4; CDR3 DNA: TGTGCCAGCAAGATCGGGCCGGGCTGGAATGAAAAACTGTTTTTT; CDR3 protein: CASKIGPGWNEKLFF
D gene: -; clone size: many; V gene: TRBV28; J gene: TRBJ2-7; CDR3 DNA: TGTGCCAGCTTTCTCCCACCATTTGGGTCAGAGCAGTACTTC; CDR3 protein: CASFLPPFGSEQYF
D gene: -; clone size: many; V gene: TRBV7-8; J gene: TRBJ2-3; CDR3 DNA: TGTGCCAGCAGCTTAGAAATGGATACGCAGTATTTT; CDR3 protein: CASSLEMDTQYF
D gene: -; clone size: many; V gene: TRBV5-1; J gene: TRBJ2-4; CDR3 DNA: TGCGCCAGCAGCTTGGGGGGCGAAGAGCAAAACATTCAGTACTTC; CDR3 protein: CASSLGGEEQNIQYF
D gene: -; clone size: -; V gene: TRBV18; J gene: TRBJ2-7; CDR3 DNA: TGTGCCAGCTCACCGGACAGCGCCTACGAGCAGTACTTC; CDR3 protein: CASSPDSAYEQYF
D gene: -; clone size: few; V gene: TRBV19; J gene: TRBJ2-3; CDR3 DNA: TGTGCCAGTAAATGGGGAGATACGCAGTATTTT; CDR3 protein: CASKWGDTQYF
D gene: -; clone size: few; V gene: TRBV14; J gene: TRBJ1-3; CDR3 DNA: TGTGCCAGCAGCCAAGGCTTCGGAAACACCATATATTTT; CDR3 protein: CASSQGFGNTIYF
D gene: -; clone size: -; V gene: TRBV6-6; J gene: TRBJ1-1; CDR3 DNA: TGTGCCAGCAGTTACTCCTCTGAAGCTTTCTTT; CDR3 protein: CASSYSSEAFF
D gene: TRBD2; clone size: -; V gene: TRBV6-6; J gene: TRBJ2-7; CDR3 DNA: TGTGCCAGCAGTTACTCTAGCGGGAGAAACTACGAGCAGTACTTC; CDR3 protein: CASSYSSGRNYEQYF
D gene: TRBD1; clone size: many; V gene: TRBV2; J gene: TRBJ2-2; CDR3 DNA: TGTGCCAGCAGCGTCCGACAGGGGGAAACCGGGGAGCTGTTTTTT; CDR3 protein: CASSVRQGETGELFF
D gene: -; clone size: -; V gene: TRBV12-3/TRBV12-4; J gene: TRBJ2-7; CDR3 DNA: TGTGCCAGCAGCCTGTTGGGGGGATTAAGCTCCTACGAGCAGTACTTC; CDR3 protein: CASSLLGGLSSYEQYF
D gene: TRBD2; clone size: -; V gene: TRBV5-6; J gene: TRBJ2-3; CDR3 DNA: TGTGCCAGCAGCTTCGGTCTAGCGGGAGGTTACGATACGCGGTATTTT; CDR3 protein: CASSFGLAGGYDTRYF
D gene: TRBD1; clone size: many; V gene: TRBV24-1; J gene: TRBJ2-1; CDR3 DNA: TGTGCCACCAGTGACCCCGGGACAGGGGGCTCCTACAATGAGCAGTTCTTC; CDR3 protein: CATSDPGTGGSYNEQFF
D gene: -; clone size: -; V gene: TRBV3-1; J gene: TRBJ2-2; CDR3 DNA: TGTGCCAGCAGCCAAGCCGTGAACACCGGGGAGCTGTTTTTT; CDR3 protein: CASSQAVNTGELFF
D gene: TRBD1; clone size: -; V gene: TRBV18; J gene: TRBJ2-7; CDR3 DNA: TGTGCCAGCTCACCCACGGGACAGGGGGCCTACGAGCAGTACTTC; CDR3 protein: CASSPTGQGAYEQYF